Listed below are T cell receptor beta chains from one sample, sequenced in a study of blood T cells in healthy people across ages. TCRdb called the 5' RACE reads again in MiXCR, with one record for every CDR3 protein. The sample shows 1.4 million to 1.5 million distinct CDR3 sequences, approximately 38% of them seen only once. Sequencing used blood. Receptor source: a woman younger than 30 in good health. CDR3s include the opening cysteine and the closing phenylalanine or tryptophan. D genes are given only for firm matches. A clone size is listed for some rows: how often the clone was seen (once, few, many), or a class if it is expanded.

>few|TRBV7-3|TRBJ2-1|-
TGTGCCAGCAGCCAAGACAAGGTCTACAATGAGCAGTTCTTC
CASSQDKVYNEQFF
>-|TRBV5-5|TRBJ1-6|-
TGTGCCAGCAGCCGGGTCCTTAATAATTCACCCCTCCACTTT
CASSRVLNNSPLHF
>-|TRBV14|TRBJ1-1|-
TGTGCCAGCAGCCAAGAGGGACTACAGGGGAACACTGAAGCTTTCTTT
CASSQEGLQGNTEAFF
>-|TRBV3-1|TRBJ2-5|TRBD1
TGTGCCAGCAGCCAACGAGGACAGGGAAGTCGGGAGACCCAGTACTTC
CASSQRGQGSRETQYF
>-|TRBV7-2|TRBJ2-1|TRBD2
TGTGCCAGCAGCCCCTCCCCGTCCAGCGGGAGAGTCGTTGAGCAGTTCTTC
CASSPSPSSGRVVEQFF
>-|TRBV5-5|TRBJ1-1|-
TGTGCCAGCAGCTTGAGGTTGGGACCCACTGAAGCTTTCTTT
CASSLRLGPTEAFF
>few|TRBV6-5|TRBJ2-7|-
TGTGCCAGCAGCACCTTACGCGAGCAGTACTTC
CASSTLREQYF
>-|TRBV13|TRBJ1-1|-
TGTGCCAGCAGCTTAGGGGGGCAAAGATGGACTGAAGCTTTCTTT
CASSLGGQRWTEAFF
>few|TRBV3-1|TRBJ2-3|-
TGTGCCAGCAGCCAAACGTCTTACTCAGATACGCAGTATTTT
CASSQTSYSDTQYF
>few|TRBV5-5|TRBJ2-1|TRBD2
TGTGCCAGCAGCTCCATTCTAGCGGGAGAAGTAAATGAGCAGTTCTTC
CASSSILAGEVNEQFF
>-|TRBV28|TRBJ2-7|-
TGTGCCAGCAGACCCGCGGGAACCTACGAGCAGTACTTC
CASRPAGTYEQYF
>-|TRBV12-3/TRBV12-4|TRBJ1-6|-
TGTGCCAGCAGGAAACAGGACTCACCCCTCCACTTT
CASRKQDSPLHF
>-|TRBV20-1|TRBJ1-2|-
TGCAGTGCTACCACAGGAATTCCTAACTATGGCTACACCTTC
CSATTGIPNYGYTF
>few|TRBV27|TRBJ1-2|-
TGTGCCAGCAGTACGAAGCGGTCAGAAGCTAACTATGGCTACACCTTC
CASSTKRSEANYGYTF
>-|TRBV3-1|TRBJ2-2|-
TGTGCCAGCAGAGTCCCCGGGACGGGAAAAACCGGGGAGCTGTTTTTT
CASRVPGTGKTGELFF
>-|TRBV20-1|TRBJ2-7|TRBD1
TGCAGTACTTTCTACTTACAGGGGAGAGCGTCCTACGAGCAGTACTTC
CSTFYLQGRASYEQYF
>-|TRBV20-1|TRBJ1-1|-
TGCAGTGCTTGGACAGCCTCGAACACTGAAGCTTTCTTT
CSAWTASNTEAFF
>few|TRBV11-2|TRBJ2-7|-
TGTGCCAGCAGCTTAGCGGGCCTAGGGTACGAGCAGTACTTC
CASSLAGLGYEQYF
>once|TRBV20-1|TRBJ1-6|-
TGCAGTGCTAGAGATGGGCAGGTCATATACTCACCCCTCCACTTT
CSARDGQVIYSPLHF
>-|TRBV5-1|TRBJ1-1|-
TGCGCCAGCAGCTTCCAGGCGGGGAACACTGAAGCTTTCTTT
CASSFQAGNTEAFF
>-|TRBV6-6|TRBJ1-5|-
TGTGCCAGCACCCTAGAGAGGTCAGGCGGTCAGCCCCAGCATTTT
CASTLERSGGQPQHF
>-|TRBV27|TRBJ2-3|TRBD2
TGTGCCAGCAGTGATCCGTTGTCGGCGGGAGGGTCCACAGATACGCAGTATTTT
CASSDPLSAGGSTDTQYF
>-|TRBV28|TRBJ1-2|-
TGTGCCAGCAGTTTAGTTGCCCCAGCCACCTATGGCTACACCTTC
CASSLVAPATYGYTF
>-|TRBV12-3/TRBV12-4|TRBJ2-6|-
TGTGCCAGCAGTTTTTGGGTGGTAAGCTCTGGGGCCAACGTCCTGACTTTC
CASSFWVVSSGANVLTF
>many|TRBV29-1|TRBJ1-2|-
TGCAGCGTGCAGGGGAATTATGGCTACACCTTC
CSVQGNYGYTF
>many|TRBV6-1|TRBJ2-5|-
TGTGCCAGCAGTCCGGGTCCCCCAAAGGCCCAGTACTTC
CASSPGPPKAQYF
>-|TRBV7-8|TRBJ2-1|TRBD2
TGTGCCAGCAGCTTCTCTAGCGGGGGATCCTACAATGAGCAGTTCTTC
CASSFSSGGSYNEQFF
>-|TRBV27|TRBJ2-3|-
TGTGCCAGCAGTTTATCCTCCGGGGCTCCTAGCACAGATACGCAGTATTTT
CASSLSSGAPSTDTQYF
>-|TRBV6-6|TRBJ1-6|TRBD1
TGTGCCAGCAGAACGACGAGACAGGGACGGGATAATTCACCCCTCCACTTT
CASRTTRQGRDNSPLHF
>few|TRBV20-1|TRBJ1-5|-
TGCAGTGCCAGGGACCTTAATAGCAATCAGCCCCAGCATTTT
CSARDLNSNQPQHF
>few|TRBV20-1|TRBJ2-7|-
TGCAGTGCTAGAGATTGGACTACCCAATACGAGCAGTACTTC
CSARDWTTQYEQYF
>few|TRBV6-1|TRBJ2-7|TRBD1
TGTGCCAGCAGGAAGACAGGGGAAGGGAGCTACGAGCAGTACTTC
CASRKTGEGSYEQYF
>-|TRBV30|TRBJ2-7|-
TGTGCCTGGAGTGTCGGGCGGGTGCAATACGAGCAGTACTTC
CAWSVGRVQYEQYF
>-|TRBV4-1|TRBJ2-5|TRBD1
TGCGCCAGCAGCCAGGGGACAGGGAACCGACGGCAGTACTTC
CASSQGTGNRRQYF
>-|TRBV9|TRBJ2-5|-
TGTGCCAGCAGCGTAGGGCTAGAAGTTGGTGAGACCCAGTACTTC
CASSVGLEVGETQYF
>few|TRBV18|TRBJ1-1|-
TGTGCCAGCTCACCCTGGACCAGACTGAACACTGAAGCTTTCTTT
CASSPWTRLNTEAFF